These T cell receptor beta chains were read from a single sample in a study of CXCR3-negative and CXCR3-positive naive CD8 T cells. TCRdb reprocessed the 5' RACE reads, keeping one entry per CDR3 protein, no DNA. The sample has about 89,000 distinct CDR3 sequences. Input material: naive CXCR3+ CD8+ T cells from blood. The receptors here all came from a human donor in good health. Some clones in this sample may be carry-over from other donors' samples. Both conserved end residues are part of each CDR3.

j_call,v_call,cdr3_length,cdr3_aa
TRBJ2-2,TRBV7-3,15,CASSPGLADTGELFF
TRBJ1-4,TRBV20-1,14,CSAMDIRSNEKLFF
TRBJ2-7,TRBV20-1,15,CSARDQQTATYEQYF
TRBJ2-7,TRBV7-9,12,CASGLAGDEQYF
TRBJ2-7,TRBV20-1,15,CSARPETGGHYEQYF
TRBJ2-3,TRBV28,14,CASATGTDFEAQYF
TRBJ1-2,TRBV12-3/TRBV12-4,13,CASSFGTGYGYTF
TRBJ1-1,TRBV5-1,17,CASSLGSPDGLGTEAFF
TRBJ2-1,TRBV29-1,12,CSAGQATNEQFF
TRBJ1-1,TRBV12-3/TRBV12-4,12,CASSRQNTEAFF
TRBJ2-2,TRBV7-9,16,CASSLGFNRNTGELFF
TRBJ1-1,TRBV6-6,13,CASSFEGNTEAFF
TRBJ1-1,TRBV4-2,15,CASSQDLTVNTEAFF
TRBJ2-7,TRBV20-1,11,CSARLSYEQYF
TRBJ1-1,TRBV28,13,CASSLGENTEAFF
TRBJ2-7,TRBV5-8,17,CASSQETGTGFIDEQYF
TRBJ2-1,TRBV7-9,12,CASSPGGNEQFF
TRBJ2-1,TRBV7-2,16,CASSLGGVDKYNEQFF
TRBJ2-1,TRBV14,12,CASSLLYNEQFF
TRBJ1-5,TRBV4-1,16,CASSQDSRYSNQPKHF
TRBJ2-3,TRBV20-1,14,CRAASGGGADTQYF
TRBJ2-7,TRBV5-1,14,CPSSLDRDLYEQYF